A single sample gave rise to the 18 T cell receptor beta chains below, sequenced in a study of blood T cell repertoires in COVID-19. Using immunoSEQ multiplex PCR, the repertoire was profiled, and TCRdb retains in-frame clones only, with some absent. This repertoire shows approximately 360,000 clones, around 87% found once; its top ten account for roughly 2%. Sequencing used PBMCs or T cells enriched from blood (not recorded which). Every receptor here comes from a man aged 35 to 55 in a cohort exposed to, infected with or recovered from COVID-19 (not recorded which).

V is TRBV5-1 and J is TRBJ2-7; TRBD2 matches 11 bases. CDR1 is SGHRS and CDR2 is YFSETQ in the germline V gene. V shed 0 bases, J shed 6 bases, and the junction held 8 bases outside the gene matches. This CDR3 is built from 16 residues. CDR3 in amino acids: CASSLGVLAGVGEQYF. The CDR3, as DNA: TGCGCCAGCAGCTTGGGCGTACTAGCGGGAGTAGGCGAGCAGTACTTC.

The V call is TRBV18, the J call TRBJ2-7; 12 nucleotides agree with TRBD1. The CDR3 sequence is 15 residues long. With 6 bases clipped from V and 5 bases from J, the junction kept 8 bases outside the gene matches. Germline CDR1 reads KGHSH; CDR2 reads LQKENI. The CDR3 loop reads CASSNSGTGGHEQYF. CDR3 coding DNA: TGTGCCAGCTCTAACTCCGGGACAGGGGGCCACGAGCAGTACTTC.

V and J are TRBV5-1 and TRBJ2-1; TRBD1 matches at 10 bases. The CDR3 consists of 14 residues. Trimming cost V 6 bases and J 6 bases; bases outside gene matches: 6. The germline V gene has CDR1 SGHRS and CDR2 YFSETQ. This CDR3 reads CASTTGQGLNEQFF. In nucleotides, the CDR3 is TGCGCCAGCACGACGGGACAGGGGCTCAATGAGCAGTTCTTC.

This clone was detected once. The chain recombines TRBV25-1 with TRBJ2-3, with 16 bases identical to TRBD2. Germline lookup yields CDR1 MGHDK and CDR2 SYGVNS. This CDR3 contains 15 residues. V gave up 5 bases and J gave up 9 bases; unmatched junction bases: 5. The CDR3, as DNA: TGTGCCAGCAGTCCGGGACTAGCGGGAGGGCGCACGCAGTATTTT. This gives the protein CASSPGLAGGRTQYF.

This chain links TRBV11-2 with TRBJ1-2, with 10 bases matching TRBD1. The CDR3 spans 16 residues. Germline CDR1 reads SGHAT; CDR2 reads FQNNGV. J was trimmed by 1 base and V by 4 bases; bases with no gene match: 6. The CDR3 protein is CASSSGTGARNYGYTF. DNA for the CDR3: TGTGCCAGCAGCTCCGGGACAGGGGCCCGTAACTATGGCTACACCTTC.

The V gene is TRBV7-9, the J gene TRBJ2-7, with 11 positions matching TRBD2. CDR3 length equals 17 residues. Unmatched junction bases numbered 9, after V lost 5 bases and J lost 0 bases. From germline, CDR1 is SEHNR and CDR2 FQNEAQ (reference sequence). Here the CDR3 reads CASSPAVGLAVSYEQYF. For the CDR3, the DNA is TGTGCCAGCAGCCCCGCGGTGGGACTAGCGGTCTCCTACGAGCAGTACTTC.

The chain joins TRBV15 to TRBJ2-7, with 10 positions matching TRBD1. The CDR3 covers 14 residues. The V gene's germline CDR1 is LNHNV and CDR2 YYDKDF (reference sequence). V trimming: 4 bases; J trimming: 4 bases; junction bases outside the gene matches: 4. This CDR3 reads CATSMGTGAYEQYF. The CDR3 DNA is TGTGCCACCAGCATGGGGACAGGGGCTTACGAGCAGTACTTC.

The V gene is TRBV18, the J gene TRBJ2-2; D unresolved. This CDR3 has 16 amino acids. CDR1 is KGHSH, CDR2 LQKENI, per germline. Trimming stripped 0 bases from V and 5 bases from J, with 13 bases between. The CDR3 sequence is CASSPPNRRRTGELFF. The DNA for the CDR3 is TGTGCCAGCTCACCACCGAACCGCCGGCGGACCGGGGAGCTGTTTTTT.

The V and J genes are TRBV2 and TRBJ1-2; possible D gene TRBD1, 5 bases. Germline loops: CDR1 SNHLY, CDR2 FYNNEI. V lost 3 bases, J lost 7 bases, and 18 bases lay in between. The CDR3 extends over 15 amino acids. CDR3 sequence reads: CASSDNPQGLSGYTF. As DNA, the CDR3 is TGTGCCAGCAGTGACAACCCGCAGGGACTCAGTGGCTACACCTTC. Looking up the rest from reference TRBV2 and TRBJ1-2 gives the full variable domain: EPEVTQTPSHQVTQMGQEVILRCVPISNHLYFYWYRQILGQKVEFLVSFYNNEISEKSEIFDDQFSVERPDGSNFTLKIRSTKLEDSAMYFCASSDNPQGLSGYTFGSGTRLTVV.

The chain has TRBV29-1 and TRBJ1-1, with 7 bases fitting TRBD1. Trimming at V came to 7 bases and at J to 3 bases, leaving 14 bases not matched to a gene. The CDR3 extends over 15 amino acids. The germline gives CDR1 SQVTM, CDR2 ANQGSEA. This CDR3 is CSAQGQLTSYTEAFF. The CDR3 DNA reads as TGCAGCGCCCAGGGACAGCTAACCTCCTACACTGAAGCTTTCTTT.

The CDR3 DNA reads TGTGCCAGCTCACCGCCCGGACTAGCGGAGGCAGAGCAGTACTTC. This gives the protein CASSPPGLAEAEQYF. The chain couples TRBV18 to TRBJ2-7, with 10 positions matching TRBD2. The V gene end was trimmed by 3 bases and the J gene end by 7 bases; junction bases not matched to a gene: 9. The CDR3 is made up of 15 amino acids. Germline V gene data show CDR1 as KGHSH and CDR2 as LQKENI.

The chain employs TRBV5-1 and TRBJ1-2; maybe TRBD1 (6 bases). Germline lookup yields CDR1 SGHRS and CDR2 YFSETQ. Trimming left V 2 bases short and J 2 bases short, with 13 bases between. This CDR3 region has 15 residues. In DNA, the CDR3 is TGCGCCAGCAGCTTTGAGACAGGCCTGAACTATGGCTACACCTTC. Protein: CASSFETGLNYGYTF.

This clone was counted a single time. At one end the junction does not follow the germline gene, possibly because of a read error. This rearrangement joins TRBV6-1 to TRBJ1-1, with 9 bases identical to TRBD1. The germline V gene has CDR1 MNHNS and CDR2 SASEGT. The CDR3 is 16 residues long. The CDR3 protein is CASSGGQGTLKTEAFF. The CDR3 nucleotides read TGTGCCAGCAGTGGGGGACAGGGCACGCTGAAGACTGAAGCTTTCTTT.

The gene calls are TRBV11-2 and TRBJ2-1; TRBD2 matches at 9 bases. The V segment lost 5 bases and the J segment 0 bases; nucleotides outside the gene matches: 5. The CDR3 contains 16 residues. In germline, CDR1 is SGHAT, CDR2 FQNNGV. CDR3 sequence reads: CASSPISGSSYNEQFF. In DNA form, the CDR3 reads TGTGCCAGCAGCCCGATTAGCGGGAGCTCCTACAATGAGCAGTTCTTC. Looking up the rest from reference TRBV11-2 and TRBJ2-1 gives the full variable domain: EAGVAQSPRYKIIEKRQSVAFWCNPISGHATLYWYQQILGQGPKLLIQFQNNGVVDDSQLPKDRFSAERLKGVDSTLKIQPAKLEDSAVYLCASSPISGSSYNEQFFGPGTRLTVL.

J is TRBJ2-3 and V is TRBV19; D uncertain. This CDR3 region has 13 residues. Germline CDR1 LNHDA, CDR2 SQIVND (reference sequence). V dropped 3 bases and J dropped 2 bases, with 6 bases sitting between them. DNA for the CDR3: TGTGCCAGTAGTATCGTCTACACAGATACGCAGTATTTT. Translation: CASSIVYTDTQYF.

The chain carries TRBV28 and TRBJ1-1; TRBD1 agrees at 8 bases. V was clipped by 2 bases and J by 1 base; unmatched bases: 0. The germline V gene encodes CDR1 MDHEN and CDR2 SYDVKM. CDR3 length: 14 amino acids. The CDR3 DNA reads as TGTGCCAGCAGTTTAGGGACAGGGAACACTGAAGCTTTCTTT. It translates to CASSLGTGNTEAFF.

In this sample, this clone turned up once. The chain recombines TRBV18 with TRBJ2-1, with a possible D match to TRBD2 (5 bases). Trimming removed 4 bases from V and 7 bases from J, with 20 bases in between. The CDR3 covers 16 residues. Germline V lookup: CDR1 KGHSH, CDR2 LQKENI. The CDR3 here is CASSREKGVVGNEQFF. The DNA of the CDR3 is TGTGCCAGCTCACGGGAAAAGGGAGTGGTTGGGAATGAGCAGTTCTTC. Combining the CDR3 with reference TRBV18 and TRBJ2-1 gives the whole variable domain NAGVMQNPRHLVRRRGQEARLRCSPMKGHSHVYWYRQLPEEGLKFMVYLQKENIIDESGMPKERFSAEFPKEGPSILRIQQVVRGDSAAYFCASSREKGVVGNEQFFGPGTRLTVL.

The chain recombines TRBV28 with TRBJ1-5; TRBD1 agrees at 8 bases. V was clipped by 6 bases and J by 0 bases; unmatched bases: 4. The CDR3 sequence is 15 residues long. Per the germline V gene, CDR1 is MDHEN and CDR2 is SYDVKM. Here the CDR3 DNA reads TGTGCCAGCAGCCGCGACAGGGGTAGCAATCAGCCCCAGCATTTT. Protein product: CASSRDRGSNQPQHF.